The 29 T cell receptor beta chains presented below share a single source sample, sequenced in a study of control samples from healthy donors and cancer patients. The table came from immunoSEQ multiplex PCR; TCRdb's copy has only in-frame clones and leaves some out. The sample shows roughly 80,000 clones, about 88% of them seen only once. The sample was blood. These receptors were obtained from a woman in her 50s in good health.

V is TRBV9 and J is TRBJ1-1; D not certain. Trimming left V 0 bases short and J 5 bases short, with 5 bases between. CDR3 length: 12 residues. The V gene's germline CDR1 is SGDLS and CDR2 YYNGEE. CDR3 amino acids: CASSVGETEAFF. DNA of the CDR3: TGTGCCAGCAGCGTAGGAGAGACTGAAGCTTTCTTT.

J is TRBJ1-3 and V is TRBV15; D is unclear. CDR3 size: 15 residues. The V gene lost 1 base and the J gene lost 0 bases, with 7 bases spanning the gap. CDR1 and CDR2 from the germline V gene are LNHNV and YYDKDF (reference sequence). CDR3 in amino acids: CATSRVGFSGNTIYF. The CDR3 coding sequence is TGTGCCACCAGCAGAGTGGGATTCTCTGGAAACACCATATATTTT.

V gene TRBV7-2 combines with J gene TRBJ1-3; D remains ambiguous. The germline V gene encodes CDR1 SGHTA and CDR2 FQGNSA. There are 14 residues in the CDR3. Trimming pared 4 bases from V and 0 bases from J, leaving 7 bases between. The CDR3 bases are TGTGCCAGCAGCTCCGGCCACTCTGGAAACACCATATATTTT. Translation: CASSSGHSGNTIYF.

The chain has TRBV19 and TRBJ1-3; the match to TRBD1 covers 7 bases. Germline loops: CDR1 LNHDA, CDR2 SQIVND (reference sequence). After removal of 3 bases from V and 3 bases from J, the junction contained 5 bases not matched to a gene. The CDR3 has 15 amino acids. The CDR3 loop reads CASSMTGRSGNTIYF. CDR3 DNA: TGTGCCAGTAGTATGACAGGGAGAAGTGGAAACACCATATATTTT. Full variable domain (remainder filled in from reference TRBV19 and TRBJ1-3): DGGITQSPKYLFRKEGQNVTLSCEQNLNHDAMYWYRQDPGQGLRLIYYSQIVNDFQKGDIAEGYSVSREKKESFPLTVTSAQKNPTAFYLCASSMTGRSGNTIYFGEGSWLTVV.

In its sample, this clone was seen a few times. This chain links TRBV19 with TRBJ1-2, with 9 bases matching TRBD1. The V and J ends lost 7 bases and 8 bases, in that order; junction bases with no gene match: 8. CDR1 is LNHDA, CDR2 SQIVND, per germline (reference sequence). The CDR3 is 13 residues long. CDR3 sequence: CASTDGTGHGYTF. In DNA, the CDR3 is TGTGCCAGTACGGACGGGACAGGGCACGGCTACACCTTC.

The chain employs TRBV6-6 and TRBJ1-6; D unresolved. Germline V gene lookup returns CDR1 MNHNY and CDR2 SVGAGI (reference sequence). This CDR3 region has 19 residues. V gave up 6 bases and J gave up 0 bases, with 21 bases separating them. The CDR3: CASSSLDPSLSSYNSPLHF. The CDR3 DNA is TGTGCCAGCAGCTCCCTCGACCCTAGCTTGAGCTCCTATAATTCACCCCTCCACTTT.

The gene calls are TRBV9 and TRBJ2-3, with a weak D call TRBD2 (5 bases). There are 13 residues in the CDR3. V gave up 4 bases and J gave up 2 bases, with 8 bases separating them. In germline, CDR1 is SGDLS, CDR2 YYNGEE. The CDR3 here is CASSQGLTDTQYF. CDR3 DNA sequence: TGTGCCAGCAGCCAAGGACTCACAGATACGCAGTATTTT.

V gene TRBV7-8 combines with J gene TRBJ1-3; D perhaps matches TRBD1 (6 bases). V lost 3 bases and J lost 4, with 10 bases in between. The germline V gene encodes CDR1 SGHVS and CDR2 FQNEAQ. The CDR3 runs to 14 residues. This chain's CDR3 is CASSFTGNGNTIYF. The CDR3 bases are TGTGCCAGCAGCTTTACAGGGAACGGAAACACCATATATTTT.

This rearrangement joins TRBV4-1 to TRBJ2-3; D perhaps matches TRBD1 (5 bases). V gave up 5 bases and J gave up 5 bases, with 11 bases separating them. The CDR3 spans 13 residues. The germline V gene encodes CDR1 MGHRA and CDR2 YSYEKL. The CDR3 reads CASSVQQEDTQYF. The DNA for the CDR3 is TGCGCCAGCAGCGTCCAACAGGAAGATACGCAGTATTTT.

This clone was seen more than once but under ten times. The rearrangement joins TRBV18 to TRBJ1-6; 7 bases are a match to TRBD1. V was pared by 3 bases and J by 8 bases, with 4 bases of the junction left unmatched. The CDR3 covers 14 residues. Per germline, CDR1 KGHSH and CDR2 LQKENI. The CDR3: CASSPTGSDSPLHF. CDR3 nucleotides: TGTGCCAGCTCACCGACAGGGTCGGATTCACCCCTCCACTTT.

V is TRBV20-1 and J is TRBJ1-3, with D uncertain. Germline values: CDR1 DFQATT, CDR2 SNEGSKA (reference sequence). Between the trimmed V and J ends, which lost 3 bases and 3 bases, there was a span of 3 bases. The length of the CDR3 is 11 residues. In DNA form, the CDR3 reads TGCAGTGCTAGCTATGGAAACACCATATATTTT. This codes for CSASYGNTIYF.

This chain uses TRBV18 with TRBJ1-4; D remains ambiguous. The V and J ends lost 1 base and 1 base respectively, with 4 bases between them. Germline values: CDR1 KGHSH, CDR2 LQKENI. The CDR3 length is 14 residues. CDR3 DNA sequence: TGTGCCAGCTCACCACAAGGAACTAATGAAAAACTGTTTTTT. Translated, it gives CASSPQGTNEKLFF.

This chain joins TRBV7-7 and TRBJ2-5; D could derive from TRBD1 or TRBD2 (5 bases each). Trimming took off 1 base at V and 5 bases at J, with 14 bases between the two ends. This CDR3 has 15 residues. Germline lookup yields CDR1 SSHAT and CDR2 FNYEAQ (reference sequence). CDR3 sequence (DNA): TGTGCCAGCAGCTTAGATCGAGGGGCATCCGAGACCCAGTACTTC. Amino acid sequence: CASSLDRGASETQYF. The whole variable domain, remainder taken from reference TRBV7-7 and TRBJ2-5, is GAGVSQSPRYKVTKRGQDVTLRCDPISSHATLYWYQQALGQGPEFLTYFNYEAQPDKSGLPSDRFSAERPEGSISTLTIQRTEQRDSAMYRCASSLDRGASETQYFGPGTRLLVL.

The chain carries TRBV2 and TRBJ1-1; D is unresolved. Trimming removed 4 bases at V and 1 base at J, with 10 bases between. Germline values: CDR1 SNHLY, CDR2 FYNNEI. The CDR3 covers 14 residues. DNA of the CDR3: TGTGCCAGCAGTGCATTTGGGAAGAACACTGAAGCTTTCTTT. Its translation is CASSAFGKNTEAFF.

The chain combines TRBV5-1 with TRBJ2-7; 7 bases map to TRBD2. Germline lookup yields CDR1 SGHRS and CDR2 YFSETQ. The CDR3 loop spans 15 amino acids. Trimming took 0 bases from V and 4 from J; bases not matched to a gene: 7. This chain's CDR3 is CASSLDLGGLYEQYF. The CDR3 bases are TGCGCCAGCAGCTTGGACTTGGGGGGGTTGTACGAGCAGTACTTC.

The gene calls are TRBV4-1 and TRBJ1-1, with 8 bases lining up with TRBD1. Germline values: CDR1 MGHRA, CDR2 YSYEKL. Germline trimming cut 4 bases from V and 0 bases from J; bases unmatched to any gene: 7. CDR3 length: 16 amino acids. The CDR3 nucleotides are TGCGCCAGCAGCCCAACACAGGGGGGGATGAACACTGAAGCTTTCTTT. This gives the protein CASSPTQGGMNTEAFF.

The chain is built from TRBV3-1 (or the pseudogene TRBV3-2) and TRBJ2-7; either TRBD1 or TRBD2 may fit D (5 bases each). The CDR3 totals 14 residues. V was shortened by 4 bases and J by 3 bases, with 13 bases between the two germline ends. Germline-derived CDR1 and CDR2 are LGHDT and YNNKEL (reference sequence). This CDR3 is CASSRRGVGYEQYF. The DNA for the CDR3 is TGTGCCAGCAGCCGCAGAGGGGTGGGCTACGAGCAGTACTTC.

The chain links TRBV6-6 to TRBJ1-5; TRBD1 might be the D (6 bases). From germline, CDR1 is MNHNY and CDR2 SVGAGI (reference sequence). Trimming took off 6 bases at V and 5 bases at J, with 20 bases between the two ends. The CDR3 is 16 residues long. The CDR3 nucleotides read TGTGCCAGCAGCCCAGGGGCTTCCCACGAGGATCAGCCCCAGCATTTT. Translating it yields CASSPGASHEDQPQHF.

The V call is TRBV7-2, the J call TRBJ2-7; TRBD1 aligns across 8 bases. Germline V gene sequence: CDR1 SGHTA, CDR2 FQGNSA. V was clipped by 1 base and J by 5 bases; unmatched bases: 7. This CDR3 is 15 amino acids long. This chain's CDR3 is CASSLGGRGHDEQYF. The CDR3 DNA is TGTGCCAGCAGCTTAGGAGGCAGGGGGCACGACGAGCAGTACTTC.

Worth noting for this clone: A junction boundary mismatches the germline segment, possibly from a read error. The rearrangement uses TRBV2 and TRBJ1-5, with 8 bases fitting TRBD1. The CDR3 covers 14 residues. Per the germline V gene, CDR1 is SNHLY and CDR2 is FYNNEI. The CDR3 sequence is CASSEGDRNQPQHF. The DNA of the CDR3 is TGTGCCAGCAGCGAAGGGGACAGGAATCAGCCCCAGCATTTT.

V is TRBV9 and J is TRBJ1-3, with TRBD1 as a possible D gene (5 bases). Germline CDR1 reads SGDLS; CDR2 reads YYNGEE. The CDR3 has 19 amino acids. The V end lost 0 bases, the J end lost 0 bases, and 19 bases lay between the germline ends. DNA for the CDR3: TGTGCCAGCAGCGTAGGTCCCACTATCGGGGGTGTCTCTGGAAACACCATATATTTT. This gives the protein CASSVGPTIGGVSGNTIYF.

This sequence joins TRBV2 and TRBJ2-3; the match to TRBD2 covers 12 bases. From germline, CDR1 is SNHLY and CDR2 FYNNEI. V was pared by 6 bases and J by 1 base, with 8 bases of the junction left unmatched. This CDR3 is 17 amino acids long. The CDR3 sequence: CASRATRLAGGTDTQYF. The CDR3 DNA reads TGTGCCAGCAGGGCAACTAGACTAGCGGGGGGCACAGATACGCAGTATTTT.

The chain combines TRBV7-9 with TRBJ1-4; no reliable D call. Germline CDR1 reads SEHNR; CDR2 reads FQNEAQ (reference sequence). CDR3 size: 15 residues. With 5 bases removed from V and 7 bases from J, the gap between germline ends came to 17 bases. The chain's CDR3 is CASSAWTEGGEKLFF. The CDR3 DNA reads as TGTGCCAGCAGCGCCTGGACGGAGGGAGGTGAAAAACTGTTTTTT.

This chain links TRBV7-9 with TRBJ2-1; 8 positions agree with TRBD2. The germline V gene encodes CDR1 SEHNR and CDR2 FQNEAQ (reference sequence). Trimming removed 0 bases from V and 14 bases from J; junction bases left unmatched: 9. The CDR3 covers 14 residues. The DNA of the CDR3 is TGTGCCAGCAGCTTAGCGGGGCGGGGACTAGTAAAGTTCTTC. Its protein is CASSLAGRGLVKFF.

Here the CDR3 reads CASSFTRTGPNEQFF. CDR3 coding DNA: TGTGCCAGCAGTTTCACCCGGACAGGGCCCAATGAGCAGTTCTTC. This sequence joins TRBV6-5 and TRBJ2-1, with TRBD1 matching over 8 bases. The CDR3 covers 15 residues. In germline, CDR1 is MNHEY, CDR2 SVGAGI. V lost 4 bases, J lost 6 bases, and 8 bases stayed unmatched.

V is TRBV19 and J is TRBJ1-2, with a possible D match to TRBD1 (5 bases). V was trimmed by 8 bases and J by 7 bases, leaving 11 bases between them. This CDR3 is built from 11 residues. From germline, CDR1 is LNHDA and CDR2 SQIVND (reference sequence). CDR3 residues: CASERGGGYTF. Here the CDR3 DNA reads TGTGCCAGTGAAAGGGGTGGTGGCTACACCTTC.

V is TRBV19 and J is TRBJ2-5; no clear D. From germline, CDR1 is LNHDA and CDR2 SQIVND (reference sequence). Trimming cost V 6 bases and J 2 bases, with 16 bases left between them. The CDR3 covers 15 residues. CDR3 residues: CASRQTDWGQETQYF. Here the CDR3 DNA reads TGTGCCAGTAGGCAAACAGATTGGGGACAAGAGACCCAGTACTTC.

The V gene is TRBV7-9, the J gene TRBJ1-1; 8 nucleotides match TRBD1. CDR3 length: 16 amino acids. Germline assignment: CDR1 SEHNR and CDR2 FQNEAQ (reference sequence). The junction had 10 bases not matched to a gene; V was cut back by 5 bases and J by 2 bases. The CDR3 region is CASSENEGQGNTEAFF. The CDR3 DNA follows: TGTGCCAGCAGCGAAAATGAAGGACAGGGCAACACTGAAGCTTTCTTT. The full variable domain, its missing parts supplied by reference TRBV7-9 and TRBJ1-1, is DTGVSQNPRHKITKRGQNVTFRCDPISEHNRLYWYRQTLGQGPEFLTYFQNEAQLEKSRLLSDRFSAERPKGSFSTLEIQRTEQGDSAMYLCASSENEGQGNTEAFFGQGTRLTVV.

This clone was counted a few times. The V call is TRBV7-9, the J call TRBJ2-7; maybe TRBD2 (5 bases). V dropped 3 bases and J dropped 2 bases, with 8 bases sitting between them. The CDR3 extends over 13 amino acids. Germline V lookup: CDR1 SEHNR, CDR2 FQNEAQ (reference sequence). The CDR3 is CASSFSGAYEQYF. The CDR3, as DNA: TGTGCCAGCAGCTTCTCCGGGGCCTACGAGCAGTACTTC.